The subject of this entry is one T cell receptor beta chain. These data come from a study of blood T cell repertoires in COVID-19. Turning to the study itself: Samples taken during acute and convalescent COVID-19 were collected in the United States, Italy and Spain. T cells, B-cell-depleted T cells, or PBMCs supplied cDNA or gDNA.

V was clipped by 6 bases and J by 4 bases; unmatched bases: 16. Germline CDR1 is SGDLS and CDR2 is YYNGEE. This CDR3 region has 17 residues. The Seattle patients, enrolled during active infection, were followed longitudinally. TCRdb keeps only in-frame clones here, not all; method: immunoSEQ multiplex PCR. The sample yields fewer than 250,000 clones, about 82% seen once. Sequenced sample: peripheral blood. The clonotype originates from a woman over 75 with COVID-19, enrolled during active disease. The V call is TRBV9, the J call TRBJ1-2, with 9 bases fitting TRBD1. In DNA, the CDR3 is TGTGCCAGCACCATGACCCAGACAGGGGGGGAGGTCTATGGCTACACCTTC. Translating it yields CASTMTQTGGEVYGYTF. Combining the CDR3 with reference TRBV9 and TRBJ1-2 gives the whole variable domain DSGVTQTPKHLITATGQRVTLRCSPRSGDLSVYWYQQSLDQGLQFLIQYYNGEERAKGNILERFSAQQFPDLHSELNLSSLELGDSALYFCASTMTQTGGEVYGYTFGSGTRLTVV.